Listed here are 5 T cell receptor beta chains from one sample, sequenced in a study of T cell changes during pregnancy in multiple sclerosis. Here immunoSEQ multiplex PCR was the method, and the copy in TCRdb shows in-frame clones only, minus some. The table lists around 96,000 clones, over 80% of them singletons. The sample consisted of peripheral blood, taken in the first trimester of pregnancy. These receptors all come from a female donor with multiple sclerosis, enrolled in a pregnancy study.

A few counts support this clone. CDR3 sequence reads: CASRPGGRETEAFF. The CDR3 nucleotides are TGTGCCAGTAGACCTGGAGGGAGGGAGACTGAAGCTTTCTTT. The J gene is TRBJ1-1, the V gene TRBV19; no reliable D call. The V end was cut by 6 bases, the J end by 5 bases, with 16 bases between. Germline values: CDR1 LNHDA, CDR2 SQIVND (reference sequence). The CDR3 runs to 14 residues.

The V call is TRBV2, the J call TRBJ2-1; weak D call: TRBD2 (5 bases). V gave up 0 bases and J gave up 1 base, with 10 bases separating them. Germline V gene sequence: CDR1 SNHLY, CDR2 FYNNEI. The CDR3 is made up of 16 amino acids. In DNA, the CDR3 is TGTGCCAGCAGTGAAGCGCGTGAGGGATCCTACAATGAGCAGTTCTTC. Translating it yields CASSEAREGSYNEQFF.

CDR3 residues: CASSLAGGADTQYF. The CDR3 DNA follows: TGTGCCAGCAGCCTGGCGGGGGGAGCAGATACGCAGTATTTT. The genes are TRBV5-5 and TRBJ2-3; 8 bases line up with TRBD2. The length of the CDR3 is 14 residues. J lost 4 bases, V lost 4 bases, and 5 bases had no gene match. CDR1 and CDR2 (germline): SGHKS, YYEKEE (reference sequence).

CDR3 amino acids: CASSTSGTGTQYF. CDR3 sequence (DNA): TGTGCCAGTAGTACCTCCGGGACAGGAACCCAGTACTTC. The V gene is TRBV19, the J gene TRBJ2-7, with 8 bases fitting TRBD1. Germline CDR1 is LNHDA and CDR2 is SQIVND (reference sequence). V was clipped by 4 bases and J by 10 bases; unmatched bases: 9. The CDR3 sequence is 13 residues long.

The chain has TRBV6-6 and TRBJ2-7; perhaps TRBD1 as D (6 bases). Germline CDR1 and CDR2: MNHNY and SVGAGI (reference sequence). V dropped 1 base and J dropped 5 bases, with 9 bases sitting between them. The CDR3 extends over 13 amino acids. CDR3 nucleotides: TGTGCCAGCAGTTACTTGACAGGCGACGAGCAGTACTTC. As protein: CASSYLTGDEQYF.